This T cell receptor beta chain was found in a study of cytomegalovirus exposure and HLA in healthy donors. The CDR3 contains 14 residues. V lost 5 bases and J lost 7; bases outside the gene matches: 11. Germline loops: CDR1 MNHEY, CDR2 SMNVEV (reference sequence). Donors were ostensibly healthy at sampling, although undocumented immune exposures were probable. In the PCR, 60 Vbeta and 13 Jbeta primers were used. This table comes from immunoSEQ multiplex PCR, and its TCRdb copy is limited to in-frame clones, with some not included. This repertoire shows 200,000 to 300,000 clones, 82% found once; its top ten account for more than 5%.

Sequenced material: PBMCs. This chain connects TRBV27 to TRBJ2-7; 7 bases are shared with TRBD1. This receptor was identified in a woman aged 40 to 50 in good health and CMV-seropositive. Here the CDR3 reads CASSGLRGLREQYF. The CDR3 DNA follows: TGTGCCAGCAGTGGGTTGAGGGGGCTTAGGGAGCAGTACTTC.